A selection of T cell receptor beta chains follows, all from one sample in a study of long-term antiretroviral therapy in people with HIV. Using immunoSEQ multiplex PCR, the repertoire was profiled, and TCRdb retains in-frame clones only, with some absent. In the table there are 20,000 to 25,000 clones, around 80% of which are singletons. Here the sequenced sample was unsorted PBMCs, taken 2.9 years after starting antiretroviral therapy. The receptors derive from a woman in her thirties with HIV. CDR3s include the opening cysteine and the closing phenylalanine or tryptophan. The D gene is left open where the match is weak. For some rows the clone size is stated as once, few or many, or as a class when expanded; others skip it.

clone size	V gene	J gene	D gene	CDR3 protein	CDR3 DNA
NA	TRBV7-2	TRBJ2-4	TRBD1	CASRQDRGKNIQYF	TGTGCCAGCAGACAGGACAGGGGCAAAAACATTCAGTACTTC
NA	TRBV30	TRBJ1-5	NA	CAWSADGMEGVNQPQHF	TGTGCCTGGAGTGCCGATGGGATGGAAGGGGTCAATCAGCCCCAGCATTTT
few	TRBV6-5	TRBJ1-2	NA	CASSPTGANGYTF	TGTGCCAGCAGTCCGACGGGCGCGAATGGCTACACCTTC
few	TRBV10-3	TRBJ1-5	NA	CAITPGASQPQHF	TGTGCCATCACTCCGGGGGCCAGTCAGCCCCAGCATTTT
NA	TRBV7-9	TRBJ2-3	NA	CASSLLGTPILGTDTQYF	TGTGCCAGCAGCTTACTGGGGACTCCGATACTGGGCACAGATACGCAGTATTTT
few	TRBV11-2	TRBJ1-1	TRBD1	CASSKQGVDTEAFF	TGTGCCAGCAGCAAACAGGGGGTAGACACTGAAGCTTTCTTT
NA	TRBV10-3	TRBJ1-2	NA	CAISGDSNGYTF	TGTGCCATCAGTGGAGACAGTAATGGCTACACCTTC
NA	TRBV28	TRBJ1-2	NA	CASSLGADRSTYGYTF	TGTGCCAGCAGTTTAGGGGCGGACAGATCGACCTATGGCTACACCTTC
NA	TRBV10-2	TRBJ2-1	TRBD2	CACIERGAHNEQFF	TGCGCCTGCATCGAGCGGGGGGCCCACAATGAGCAGTTCTTC
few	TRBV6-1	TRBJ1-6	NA	CATDPPQGSHSPLHF	TGTGCCACCGACCCCCCACAGGGATCCCACTCACCCCTCCACTTT
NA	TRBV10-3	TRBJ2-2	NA	CAIRGLEGPGELFF	TGTGCCATCAGGGGGCTTGAGGGGCCCGGGGAGCTGTTTTTT
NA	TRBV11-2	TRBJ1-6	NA	CASSYKGGYNSPLHF	TGTGCCAGCAGCTATAAGGGCGGATATAATTCACCCCTCCACTTT
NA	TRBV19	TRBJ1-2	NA	CASSQGPREEYGYTF	TGTGCCAGTAGTCAAGGCCCGAGGGAGGAGTATGGCTACACCTTC
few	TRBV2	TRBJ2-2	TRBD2	CASSPRASGERELFF	TGTGCCAGCAGCCCCCGGGCTAGCGGGGAGAGGGAGCTGTTTTTT
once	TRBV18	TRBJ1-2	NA	CASSPRGGDGYTF	TGTGCCAGCTCACCTCGAGGGGGTGATGGCTACACCTTC
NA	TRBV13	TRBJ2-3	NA	CASSRAGAGGLLSTDTQYF	TGTGCCAGCAGTAGAGCCGGGGCCGGGGGCCTGCTAAGCACAGATACGCAGTATTTT
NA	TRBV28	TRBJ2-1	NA	CASSLPTGGMKNEQFF	TGTGCCAGCAGTTTACCCACGGGGGGCATGAAGAATGAGCAGTTCTTC
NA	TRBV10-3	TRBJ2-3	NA	CAITKDNTDTQYF	TGTGCCATCACGAAAGATAACACAGATACGCAGTATTTT
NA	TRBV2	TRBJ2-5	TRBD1	CASTQTGQKETQYF	TGTGCCAGCACCCAGACAGGGCAAAAAGAGACCCAGTACTTC
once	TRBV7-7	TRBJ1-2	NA	CASSGGGRGSEDYGYTF	TGTGCCAGCAGCGGAGGGGGGAGGGGATCCGAGGACTATGGCTACACCTTC
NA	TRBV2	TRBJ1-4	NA	CASSVQGGEKLFF	TGTGCCAGCAGTGTTCAGGGCGGTGAAAAACTGTTTTTT
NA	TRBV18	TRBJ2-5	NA	CASSPPWGQETQYF	TGTGCCAGCTCACCACCGTGGGGGCAGGAGACCCAGTACTTC
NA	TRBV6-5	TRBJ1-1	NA	CASFRGGTGTEAFF	TGTGCCAGCTTCCGAGGGGGTACGGGGACTGAAGCTTTCTTT
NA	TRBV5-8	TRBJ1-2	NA	CASSLVPHGYTF	TGTGCCAGCAGCTTGGTGCCCCATGGCTACACCTTC
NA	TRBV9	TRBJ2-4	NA	CASSVGVSGLAKNIQYF	TGTGCCAGCAGCGTAGGGGTTAGCGGCCTAGCCAAAAACATTCAGTACTTC
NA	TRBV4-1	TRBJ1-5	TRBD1	CASSQERTGEQPQHF	TGCGCCAGCAGCCAAGAGAGGACAGGGGAACAGCCCCAGCATTTT
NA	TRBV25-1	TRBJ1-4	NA	CASSDPLGMVNEKLFF	TGTGCCAGCAGTGATCCCCTGGGGATGGTTAATGAAAAACTGTTTTTT
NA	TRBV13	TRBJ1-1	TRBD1	CASRDDRGNTEAFF	TGTGCCAGCAGGGACGACAGGGGGAACACTGAAGCTTTCTTT
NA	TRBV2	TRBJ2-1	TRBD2	CASKTSVGNHNEQFF	TGTGCCAGTAAGACTAGCGTGGGAAATCACAATGAGCAGTTCTTC
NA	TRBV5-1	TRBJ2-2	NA	CASTIVGDTGELFF	TGCGCCAGCACTATCGTGGGGGACACCGGGGAGCTGTTTTTT
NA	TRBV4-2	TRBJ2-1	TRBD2	CASSQTLAGGDPEQFF	TGTGCCAGCAGCCAAACCCTAGCGGGGGGGGATCCTGAGCAGTTCTTC
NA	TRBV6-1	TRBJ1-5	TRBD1	CASRTTGVGNQPQHF	TGTGCCAGCAGGACAACAGGGGTAGGCAATCAGCCCCAGCATTTT
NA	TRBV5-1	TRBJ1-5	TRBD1	CASSLTGDVYQPQHF	TGCGCCAGCAGCCTTACAGGGGATGTATATCAGCCCCAGCATTTT
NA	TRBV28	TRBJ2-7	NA	CASSLLQGSYEQYF	TGTGCCAGCAGTTTGCTCCAGGGGAGTTACGAGCAGTACTTC
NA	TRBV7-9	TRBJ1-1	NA	CASSPLGGERTEAFF	TGTGCCAGCAGCCCGCTAGGCGGGGAACGAACTGAAGCTTTCTTT
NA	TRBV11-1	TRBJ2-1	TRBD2	CASSKSGGSYNEQFF	TGTGCCAGCAGCAAAAGCGGGGGCTCCTACAATGAGCAGTTCTTC
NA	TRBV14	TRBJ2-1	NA	CASSQSAAGRNEQFF	TGTGCCAGCAGCCAGTCCGCGGCAGGGAGAAATGAGCAGTTCTTC
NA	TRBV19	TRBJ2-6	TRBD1	CASSRQGGGANVLTF	TGTGCCAGTAGTAGACAGGGCGGTGGGGCCAACGTCCTGACTTTC
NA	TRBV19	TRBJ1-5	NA	CASSIPIRGVLDQPQHF	TGTGCCAGTAGTATCCCTATTCGGGGGGTTCTCGATCAGCCCCAGCATTTT
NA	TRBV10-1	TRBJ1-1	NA	CASSESNSEAFF	TGCGCCAGCAGTGAGTCGAACTCTGAAGCTTTCTTT
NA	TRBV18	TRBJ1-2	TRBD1	CASSPNTGTGKNYGYTF	TGTGCCAGCTCACCAAATACGGGGACAGGGAAGAACTATGGCTACACCTTC